The 5 T cell receptor beta chains presented below share a single source sample, sequenced in a study of ipilimumab plus nivolumab after autologous stem cell transplantation. Sequencing used immunoSEQ multiplex PCR; TCRdb keeps in-frame clones, though not all of them. The sample carries approximately 84,000 clones, 75% to 85% recorded once. Sample: PBMCs, taken in a trial of ipilimumab plus nivolumab as post-transplant consolidation. These receptors were obtained from a male donor with diffuse large B-cell lymphoma.

The chain has TRBV5-1 and TRBJ2-3, with 13 bases identical to TRBD2. Looked up from germline, CDR1 is SGHRS and CDR2 is YFSETQ. The J segment lost 1 base and the V segment lost 4 bases, leaving 12 bases of the junction unmatched. This CDR3 has 19 amino acids. This chain's CDR3 is CASSPGLAGAMQRTDTQYF. The CDR3 coding sequence is TGCGCCAGCAGCCCCGGACTAGCGGGGGCCATGCAACGCACAGATACGCAGTATTTT.

This chain uses TRBV4-1 with TRBJ2-7, with D tentatively TRBD1 (6 bases). Germline lookup yields CDR1 MGHRA and CDR2 YSYEKL. The CDR3 runs to 16 residues. V lost 1 base and J lost 3, with 16 bases in between. CDR3 nucleotide sequence: TGCGCCAGCAGCCAAGTTGGCCTTGACAGGAGCTACGAGCAGTACTTC. It translates to CASSQVGLDRSYEQYF.

The chain is built from TRBV27 and TRBJ2-7; 8 nucleotides align to TRBD1. Germline values: CDR1 MNHEY, CDR2 SMNVEV (reference sequence). The CDR3 sequence is 15 residues long. V shed 5 bases and J 3 bases; nucleotides not matched to a gene: 9. The CDR3 nucleotides are TGTGCCAGCAGTGGACAGGGCACCCACTTCTACGAGCAGTACTTC. It is translated as CASSGQGTHFYEQYF.

This clone was picked up one time. The chain couples TRBV6-1 to TRBJ1-2; D remains unclear. Between the trimmed V and J ends, which lost 7 bases and 4 bases, there was a span of 13 bases. The CDR3 length is 13 residues. The germline CDR1 and CDR2 sequences are MNHNS and SASEGT. CDR3 in DNA: TGTGCCAGCAACCCGGGGTACAGCTATGGCTACACCTTC. It yields the protein CASNPGYSYGYTF.

The chain links TRBV5-1 to TRBJ2-7; the match to TRBD2 covers 14 bases. Germline CDR1 and CDR2: SGHRS and YFSETQ. V lost 4 bases and J lost 0; bases outside the gene matches: 6. The CDR3 consists of 17 residues. The DNA of the CDR3 is TGCGCCAGCAGCCCAGGACTAGCGGGGGGCTTCTCCTACGAGCAGTACTTC. This codes for CASSPGLAGGFSYEQYF. Filled out from reference TRBV5-1 and TRBJ2-7, the complete variable domain reads KAGVTQTPRYLIKTRGQQVTLSCSPISGHRSVSWYQQTPGQGLQFLFEYFSETQRNKGNFPGRFSGRQFSNSRSEMNVSTLELGDSALYLCASSPGLAGGFSYEQYFGPGTRLTVT.